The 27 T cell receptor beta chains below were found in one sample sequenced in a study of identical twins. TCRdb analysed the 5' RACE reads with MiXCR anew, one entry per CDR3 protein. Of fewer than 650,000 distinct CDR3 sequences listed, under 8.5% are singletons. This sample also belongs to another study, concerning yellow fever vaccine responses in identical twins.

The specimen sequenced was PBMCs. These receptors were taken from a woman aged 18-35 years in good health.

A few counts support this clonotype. This CDR3 is CSARVGRGASGSSYNEQFF. CDR3 nucleotide sequence: TGCAGTGCTAGAGTGGGCAGGGGGGCTAGCGGAAGCTCCTACAATGAGCAGTTCTTC. The gene calls are TRBV20-1 and TRBJ2-1, with D possibly called TRBD1 or TRBD2 (7 bases each). This CDR3 comprises 19 residues. CDR1 and CDR2 from the germline V gene are DFQATT and SNEGSKA (reference sequence). Trimming removed 1 base from V and 0 bases from J, with 22 bases in between.

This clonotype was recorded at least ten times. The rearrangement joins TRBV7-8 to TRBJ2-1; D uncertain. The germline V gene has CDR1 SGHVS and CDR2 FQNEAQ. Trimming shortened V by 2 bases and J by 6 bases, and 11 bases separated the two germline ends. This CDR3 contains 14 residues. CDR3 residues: CASSLKAGSNEQFF. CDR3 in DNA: TGTGCCAGCAGCTTAAAGGCCGGCTCCAATGAGCAGTTCTTC.

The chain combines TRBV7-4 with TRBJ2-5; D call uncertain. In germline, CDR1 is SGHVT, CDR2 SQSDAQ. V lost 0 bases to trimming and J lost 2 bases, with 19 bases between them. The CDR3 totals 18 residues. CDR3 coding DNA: TGTGCCAGCAGCTTAGCGTTGTTAGCAGGAGTCCTTCAAGAGACCCAGTACTTC. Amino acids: CASSLALLAGVLQETQYF.

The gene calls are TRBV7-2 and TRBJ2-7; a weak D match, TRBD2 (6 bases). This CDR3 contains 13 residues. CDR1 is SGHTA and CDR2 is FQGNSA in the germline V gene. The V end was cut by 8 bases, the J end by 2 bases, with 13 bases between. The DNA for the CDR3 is TGTGCCAGCTCAGGGAGACTAGCCTACGAGCAGTACTTC. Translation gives CASSGRLAYEQYF.

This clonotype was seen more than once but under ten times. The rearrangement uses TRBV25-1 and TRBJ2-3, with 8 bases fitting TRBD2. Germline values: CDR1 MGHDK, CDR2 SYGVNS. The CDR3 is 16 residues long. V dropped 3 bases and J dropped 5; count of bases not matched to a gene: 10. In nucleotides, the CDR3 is TGTGCCAGCAGTGACCCCACAGCGGGAGCGGTAGATACGCAGTATTTT. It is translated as CASSDPTAGAVDTQYF. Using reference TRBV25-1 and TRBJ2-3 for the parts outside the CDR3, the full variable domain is EADIYQTPRYLVIGTGKKITLECSQTMGHDKMYWYQQDPGMELHLIHYSYGVNSTEKGDLSSESTVSRIRTEHFPLTLESARPSHTSQYLCASSDPTAGAVDTQYFGPGTRLTVL.

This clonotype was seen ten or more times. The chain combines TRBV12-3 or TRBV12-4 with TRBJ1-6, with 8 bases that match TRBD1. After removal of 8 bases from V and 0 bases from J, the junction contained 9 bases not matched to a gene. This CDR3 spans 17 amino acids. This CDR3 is CASSPGGIGSYNSPLHF. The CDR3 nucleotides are TGTGCCAGCTCCCCAGGGGGCATCGGCTCCTATAATTCACCCCTCCACTTT.

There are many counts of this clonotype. The CDR3 DNA is TGCGCCAGCAGCTTGGGGAGAAGGGAGACCCAGTACTTC. Its translation: CASSLGRRETQYF. This rearrangement joins TRBV5-1 to TRBJ2-5, with unresolved D. V dropped 0 bases and J dropped 5 bases, with 8 bases sitting between them. This CDR3 comprises 13 residues. In germline, CDR1 is SGHRS, CDR2 YFSETQ.

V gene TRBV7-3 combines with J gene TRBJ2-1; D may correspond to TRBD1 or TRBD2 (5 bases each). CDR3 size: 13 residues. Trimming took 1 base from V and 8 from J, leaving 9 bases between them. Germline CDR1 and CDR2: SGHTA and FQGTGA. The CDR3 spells CASSLRWDDEQFF. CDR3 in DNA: TGTGCCAGCAGCTTAAGGTGGGACGATGAGCAGTTCTTC.

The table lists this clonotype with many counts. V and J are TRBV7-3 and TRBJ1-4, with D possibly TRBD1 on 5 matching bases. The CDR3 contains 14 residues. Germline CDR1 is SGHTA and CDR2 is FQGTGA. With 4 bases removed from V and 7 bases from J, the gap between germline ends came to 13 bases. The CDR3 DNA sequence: TGTGCCAGCAGCTACTTGGGAAGGGGTGAAAAACTGTTTTTT. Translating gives CASSYLGRGEKLFF. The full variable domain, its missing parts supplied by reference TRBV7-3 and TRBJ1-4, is GAGVSQTPSNKVTEKGKYVELRCDPISGHTALYWYRQSLGQGPEFLIYFQGTGAADDSGLPNDRFFAVRPEGSVSTLKIQRTERGDSAVYLCASSYLGRGEKLFFGSGTQLSVL.

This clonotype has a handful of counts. The chain's CDR3 is CASSRLGGHYNEQFF. DNA for the CDR3: TGTGCCAGCAGCCGGCTCGGGGGGCACTACAATGAGCAGTTCTTC. The gene calls are TRBV7-6 and TRBJ2-1; perhaps TRBD2 as D (7 bases). Germline assignment: CDR1 SGHVS and CDR2 FNYEAQ. The V end lost 5 bases, the J end lost 3 bases, and 14 bases lay between the germline ends. The CDR3 spans 15 residues.

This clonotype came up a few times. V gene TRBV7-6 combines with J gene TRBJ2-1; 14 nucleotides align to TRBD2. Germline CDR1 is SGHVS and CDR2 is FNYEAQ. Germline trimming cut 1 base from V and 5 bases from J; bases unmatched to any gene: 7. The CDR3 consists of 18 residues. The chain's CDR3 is CASSLVFWTSGGNNEQFF. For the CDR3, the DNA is TGTGCCAGCAGCTTAGTTTTCTGGACTAGCGGGGGGAACAATGAGCAGTTCTTC.

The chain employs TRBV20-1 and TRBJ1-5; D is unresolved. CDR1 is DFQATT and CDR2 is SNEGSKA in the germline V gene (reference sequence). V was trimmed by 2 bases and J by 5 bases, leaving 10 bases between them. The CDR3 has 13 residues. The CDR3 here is CSARREGDQPQHF. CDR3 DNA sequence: TGCAGTGCTAGAAGGGAGGGCGATCAGCCCCAGCATTTT.

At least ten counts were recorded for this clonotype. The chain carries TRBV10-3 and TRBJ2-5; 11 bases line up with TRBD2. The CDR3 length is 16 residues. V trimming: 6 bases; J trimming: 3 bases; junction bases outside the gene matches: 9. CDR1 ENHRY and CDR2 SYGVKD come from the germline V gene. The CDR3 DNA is TGTGCCATCAGCTCCGCCCCGACTAGCGGGAAAGAGACCCAGTACTTC. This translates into CAISSAPTSGKETQYF.

The chain's CDR3 is CASSITGGGNQPQHF. The CDR3 nucleotides are TGTGCCAGCAGCATCACAGGGGGCGGCAATCAGCCCCAGCATTTT. This chain connects TRBV5-5 to TRBJ1-5, with 9 bases lining up with TRBD1. CDR1 SGHKS and CDR2 YYEKEE come from the germline V gene (reference sequence). The CDR3 sequence is 15 residues long. The junction had 4 bases not matched to a gene; V was cut back by 4 bases and J by 2 bases.

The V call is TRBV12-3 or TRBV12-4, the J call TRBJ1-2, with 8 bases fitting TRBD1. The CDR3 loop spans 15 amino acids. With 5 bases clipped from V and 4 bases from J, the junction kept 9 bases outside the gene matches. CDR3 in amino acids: CASSPRDRSLYGYTF. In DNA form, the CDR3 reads TGTGCCAGCAGTCCCCGGGACAGGAGCCTCTATGGCTACACCTTC.

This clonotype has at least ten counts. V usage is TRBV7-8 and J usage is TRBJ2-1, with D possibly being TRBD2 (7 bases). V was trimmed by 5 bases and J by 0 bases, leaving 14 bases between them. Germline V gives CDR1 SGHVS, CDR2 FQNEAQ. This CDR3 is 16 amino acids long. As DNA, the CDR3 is TGTGCCAGCAGCCGATCCGGGGGGCGCTCCTACAATGAGCAGTTCTTC. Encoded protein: CASSRSGGRSYNEQFF.

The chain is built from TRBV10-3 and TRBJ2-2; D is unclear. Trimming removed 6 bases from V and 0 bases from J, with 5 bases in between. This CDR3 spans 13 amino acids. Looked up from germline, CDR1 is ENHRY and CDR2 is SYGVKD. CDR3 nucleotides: TGTGCCATCAGGGAAGCGAACACCGGGGAGCTGTTTTTT. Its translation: CAIREANTGELFF.

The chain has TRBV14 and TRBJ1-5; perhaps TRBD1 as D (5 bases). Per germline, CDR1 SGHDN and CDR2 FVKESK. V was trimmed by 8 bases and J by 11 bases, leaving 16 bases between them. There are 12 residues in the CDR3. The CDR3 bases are TGTGCCAGCGGCCTCGGGGGAATGGCCCAGCATTTT. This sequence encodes CASGLGGMAQHF.

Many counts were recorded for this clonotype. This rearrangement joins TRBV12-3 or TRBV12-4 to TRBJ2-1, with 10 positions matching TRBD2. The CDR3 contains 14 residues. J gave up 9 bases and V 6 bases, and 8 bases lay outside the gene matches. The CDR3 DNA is TGTGCCAGCAGCCAAGTAGCGGGGGGTCTTGAGCAGTTCTTC. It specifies CASSQVAGGLEQFF.

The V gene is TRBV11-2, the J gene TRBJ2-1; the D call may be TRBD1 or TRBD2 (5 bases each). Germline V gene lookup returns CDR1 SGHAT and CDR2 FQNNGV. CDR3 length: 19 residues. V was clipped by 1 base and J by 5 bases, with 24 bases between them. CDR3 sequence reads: CASSLGVGDWTGLNNEQFF. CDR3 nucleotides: TGTGCCAGCAGCTTAGGGGTCGGCGATTGGACGGGGCTAAACAATGAGCAGTTCTTC.

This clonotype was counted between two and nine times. Here the CDR3 reads CAISEEQGYNSPLHF. CDR3 nucleotides: TGTGCCATCAGTGAGGAACAGGGGTATAATTCACCCCTCCACTTT. The genes are TRBV10-3 and TRBJ1-6; 7 bases are shared with TRBD1. With 2 bases clipped from V and 4 bases from J, the junction kept 2 bases outside the gene matches. Germline assignment: CDR1 ENHRY and CDR2 SYGVKD. The CDR3 sequence is 15 residues long.

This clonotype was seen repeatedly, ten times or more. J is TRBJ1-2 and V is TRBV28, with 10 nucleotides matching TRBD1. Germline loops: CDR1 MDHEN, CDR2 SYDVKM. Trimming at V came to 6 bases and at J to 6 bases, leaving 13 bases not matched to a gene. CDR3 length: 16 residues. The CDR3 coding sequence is TGTGCCAGCAGCGCAAACCGGGACAGGGGAAGGAATGGCTACACCTTC. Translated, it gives CASSANRDRGRNGYTF.

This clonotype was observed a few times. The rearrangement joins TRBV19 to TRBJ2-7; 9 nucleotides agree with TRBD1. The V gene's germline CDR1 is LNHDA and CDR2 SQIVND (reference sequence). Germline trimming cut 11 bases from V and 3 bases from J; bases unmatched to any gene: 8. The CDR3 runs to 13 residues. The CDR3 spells CAASPTGGYEQYF. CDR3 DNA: TGTGCCGCATCCCCGACAGGGGGCTACGAGCAGTACTTC.

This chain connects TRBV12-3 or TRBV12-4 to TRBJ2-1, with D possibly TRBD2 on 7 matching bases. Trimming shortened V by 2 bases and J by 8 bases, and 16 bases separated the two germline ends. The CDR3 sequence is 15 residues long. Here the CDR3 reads CASSLFGGRTDEQFF. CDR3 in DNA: TGTGCCAGCAGTTTATTCGGGGGGCGTACGGATGAGCAGTTCTTC.

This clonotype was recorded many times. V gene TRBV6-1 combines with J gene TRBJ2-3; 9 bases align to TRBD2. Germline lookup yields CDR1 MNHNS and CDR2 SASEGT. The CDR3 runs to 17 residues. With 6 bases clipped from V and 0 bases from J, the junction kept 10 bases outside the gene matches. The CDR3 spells CASSPRGRGGSTDTQYF. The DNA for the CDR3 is TGTGCCAGCAGCCCTCGGGGGCGGGGGGGTAGCACAGATACGCAGTATTTT.

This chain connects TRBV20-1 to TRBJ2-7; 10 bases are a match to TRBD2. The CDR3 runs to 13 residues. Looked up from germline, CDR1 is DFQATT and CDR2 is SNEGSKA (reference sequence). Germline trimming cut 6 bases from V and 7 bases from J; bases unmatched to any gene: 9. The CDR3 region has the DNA TGCAGTGCACCTCCGGGACTAGCGCGGGAGCAGTACTTC. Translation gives CSAPPGLAREQYF.

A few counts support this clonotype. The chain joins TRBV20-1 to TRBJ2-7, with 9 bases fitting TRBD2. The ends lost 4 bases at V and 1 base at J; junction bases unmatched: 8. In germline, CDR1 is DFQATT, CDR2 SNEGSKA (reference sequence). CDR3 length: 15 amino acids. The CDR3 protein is CSATRGTSWSYEQYF. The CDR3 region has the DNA TGCAGTGCTACCCGGGGGACTAGCTGGTCCTACGAGCAGTACTTC.